This record looks at one TCR beta chain sequence and its context. Its target is unknown. Each CDR3 protein gets one entry after TCRdb re-called the PCR reads with MiXCR. The sample holds 70,000 to 90,000 distinct CDR3 sequences, around a fifth seen once. This sample was included in a study of molecular identifiers for immune sequencing clone quantification. The naive CD8 libraries originated from between 20,000 and 1,000,000 sorted cells and drew on 10%, 30% or 50% RNA. Trimming removed 5 bases from V and 11 bases from J; junction bases left unmatched: 4. The CDR3 is 12 residues long. General study results and limits: Among under 1.1 million naive cells, spiked Jurkat TCR RNA from a single cell was reportedly detectable. Effector cells had over 99% of their molecules in clones above 20 RNA copies, while naive cells had under 1%.

The clonotype originates from a human donor in good health. Some libraries in this study had Jurkat cell RNA spiked in. The source material was naive CD8+ T cells from blood, with Jurkat cell RNA spiked in. Noted subset: FACS-sorted CD8+CD4-CCR7+CD45RA+ naive T cells. This chain uses TRBV12-3 or TRBV12-4 with TRBJ1-5, with TRBD1 matching over 9 bases. The CDR3 is CASSPTGGTQHF. The CDR3 DNA follows: TGTGCCAGCAGTCCGACAGGGGGGACCCAGCATTTT.